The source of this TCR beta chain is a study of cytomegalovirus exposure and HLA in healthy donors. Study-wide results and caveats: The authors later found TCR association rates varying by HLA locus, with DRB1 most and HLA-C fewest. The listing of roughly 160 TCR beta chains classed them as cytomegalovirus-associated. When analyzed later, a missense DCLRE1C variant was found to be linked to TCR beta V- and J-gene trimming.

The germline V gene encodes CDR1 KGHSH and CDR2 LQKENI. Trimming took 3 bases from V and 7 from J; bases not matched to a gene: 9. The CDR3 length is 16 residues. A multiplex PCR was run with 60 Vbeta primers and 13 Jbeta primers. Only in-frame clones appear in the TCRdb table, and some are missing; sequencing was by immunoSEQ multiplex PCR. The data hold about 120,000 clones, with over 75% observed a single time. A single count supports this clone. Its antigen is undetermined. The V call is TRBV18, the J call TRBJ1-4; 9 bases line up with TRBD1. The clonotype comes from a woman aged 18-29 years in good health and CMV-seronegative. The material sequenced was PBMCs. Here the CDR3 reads CASSPNSGQGGEKLFF. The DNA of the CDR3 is TGTGCCAGCTCACCGAACTCGGGACAGGGCGGTGAAAAACTGTTTTTT.